This is a list of T cell receptor beta chains from one sample in a study of T cells in Graves' hyperthyroidism and ophthalmopathy. MiXCR was run by TCRdb on the multiplex PCR reads, yielding one entry per CDR3 protein. The table shows around 240,000 distinct CDR3 sequences, with about 16% occurring only once. Material: blood. The receptors come from a young woman with Graves' ophthalmopathy. Both conserved end residues are part of each CDR3. The D gene is left open where the match is weak. Expanded clones are given a class, and other clones once, few, many or no size at all.

>TRBV7-8|.|TRBJ2-7|TRBD2
TGTGCCAGCAGCAAAGGCGGGGGGCAAGGTTACGAGCAGTACTTC
CASSKGGGQGYEQYF
>TRBV27|many|TRBJ2-1|.
TGTGCCAGCAGCTCATTTAATGAGCAGTTCTTC
CASSSFNEQFF
>TRBV6-5|.|TRBJ2-2|.
TGTGCCAGCAGTTACTCGAAGGGGGGGGCGGACACCGGGGAGCTGTTTTTT
CASSYSKGGADTGELFF
>TRBV9|many|TRBJ2-1|TRBD2
TGTGCCAGCAGCGCAGTTAGCGGTCTACCTGGGAGGGATGAGCAGTTCTTC
CASSAVSGLPGRDEQFF
>TRBV7-8|many|TRBJ1-4|.
TGTGCCAGCAGCTTAAACCCCTCCCCTAATGAAAAACTGTTTTTT
CASSLNPSPNEKLFF
>TRBV6-2/TRBV6-3|.|TRBJ2-7|.
TGTGCCAGCAGTTTTATCCGGGACTCCTACGAGCAGTACTTC
CASSFIRDSYEQYF
>TRBV5-8|many|TRBJ1-1|.
TGTGCCAGCAGCGGGGACCTGATGAACACTGAAGCTTTCTTT
CASSGDLMNTEAFF
>TRBV3-1|.|TRBJ2-3|TRBD2
TGTGCCAGCAGGGGGGGACTAGCGGGAGCCTCTAGCACAGATACGCAGTATTTT
CASRGGLAGASSTDTQYF
>TRBV28|many|TRBJ1-6|.
TGTGCCAGCAGGAGCGTGGGGGACCATTCACCCCTCCACTTT
CASRSVGDHSPLHF
>TRBV30|few|TRBJ2-7|.
TGTGCCTCGGCTCGGGGGGCGACTACATACGAGCAGTACTTC
CASARGATTYEQYF
>TRBV24-1|many|TRBJ2-1|TRBD2
TGTGCCACCAGTGATGCAAGGGGACTACCCATAAACAATGAGCAGTTCTTC
CATSDARGLPINNEQFF
>TRBV28|many|TRBJ1-3|.
TGTGCCAGCGGGTCCCGGGGGGTGATCTCTGGAAACACCATATATTTT
CASGSRGVISGNTIYF
>TRBV4-1|many|TRBJ1-2|.
TGCGCCAGCAGCCAAAGTCCTGGGTTACAGGGCGGGGCGGACGGCTACACCTTC
CASSQSPGLQGGADGYTF
>TRBV18|many|TRBJ1-1|.
TGTGCCAGCTCACCACAAGCCCTGCACACTGAAGCTTTCTTT
CASSPQALHTEAFF
>TRBV29-1|.|TRBJ2-1|TRBD2
TGCAGCGTTGTGGAGTATTGGGAGCGGGAGGCCCTTATCTCCTACAATGAGCAGTTCTTC
CSVVEYWEREALISYNEQFF
>TRBV11-1|.|TRBJ2-1|.
TGTGCCAGCACCCTCCTAGCGCTCAGCTCCTACAATGAGCAGTTCTTC
CASTLLALSSYNEQFF
>TRBV7-2|many|TRBJ2-2|.
TGTGCCAGCAGCGACCTTCAGCGGAGGAACACCGGGGAGCTGTTTTTT
CASSDLQRRNTGELFF
>TRBV19|.|TRBJ2-7|.
TGTGCCAGTAGTGCACAGGTTACCTACGAGCAGTACTTC
CASSAQVTYEQYF
>TRBV7-6|.|TRBJ2-2|.
TGTGCCAGCAGCTTATCGACCCCCGCATCTCCTAAGAACACCGGGGAGCTGTTTTTT
CASSLSTPASPKNTGELFF
>TRBV30|.|TRBJ2-5|TRBD2
TGTGCCTGGAGTGGACTAGCGGGGGGGGCAGAGACCCAGTACTTC
CAWSGLAGGAETQYF
>TRBV28|.|TRBJ2-1|TRBD2
TGTGCCAGCAACCCAACGGTGAGGACTAGCGGGGGGGCGGGTTTGAATGAGCAGTTCTTC
CASNPTVRTSGGAGLNEQFF